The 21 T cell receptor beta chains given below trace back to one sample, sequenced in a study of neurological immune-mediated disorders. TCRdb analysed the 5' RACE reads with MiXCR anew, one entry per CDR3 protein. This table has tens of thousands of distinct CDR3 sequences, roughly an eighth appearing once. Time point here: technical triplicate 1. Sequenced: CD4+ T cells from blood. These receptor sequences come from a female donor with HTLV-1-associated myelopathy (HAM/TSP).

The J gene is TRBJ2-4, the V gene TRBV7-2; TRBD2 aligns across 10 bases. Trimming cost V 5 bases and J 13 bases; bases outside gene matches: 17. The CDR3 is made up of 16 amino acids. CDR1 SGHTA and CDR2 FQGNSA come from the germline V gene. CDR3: CASSRPGTSVKDTQYF. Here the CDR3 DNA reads TGTGCCAGCAGCCGGCCCGGGACTAGCGTCAAAGATACGCAGTACTTC.

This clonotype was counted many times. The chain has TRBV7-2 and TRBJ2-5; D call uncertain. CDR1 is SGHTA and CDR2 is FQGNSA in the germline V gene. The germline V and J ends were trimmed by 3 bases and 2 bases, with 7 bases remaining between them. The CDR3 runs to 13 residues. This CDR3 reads CASSFVGQETQYF. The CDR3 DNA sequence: TGTGCCAGCAGCTTTGTCGGGCAAGAGACCCAGTACTTC. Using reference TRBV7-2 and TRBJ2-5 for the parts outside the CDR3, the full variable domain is GAGVSQSPSNKVTEKGKDVELRCDPISGHTALYWYRQSLGQGLEFLIYFQGNSAPDKSGLPSDRFSAERTGGSVSTLTIQRTQQEDSAVYLCASSFVGQETQYFGPGTRLLVL.

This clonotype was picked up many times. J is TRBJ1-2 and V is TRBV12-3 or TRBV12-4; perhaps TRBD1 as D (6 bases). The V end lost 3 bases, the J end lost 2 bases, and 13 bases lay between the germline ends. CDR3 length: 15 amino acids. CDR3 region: CASSLGAGDNYGYTF. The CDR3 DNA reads TGTGCCAGCAGTTTGGGGGCAGGGGACAACTATGGCTACACCTTC.

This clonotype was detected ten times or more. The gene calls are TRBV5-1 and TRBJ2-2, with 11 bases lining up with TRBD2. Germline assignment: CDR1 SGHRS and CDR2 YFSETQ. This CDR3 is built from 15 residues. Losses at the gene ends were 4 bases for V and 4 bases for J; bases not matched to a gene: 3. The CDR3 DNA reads TGCGCCAGCAGCCCAACTAGCGGGAGCACCGGGGAGCTGTTTTTT. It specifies CASSPTSGSTGELFF.

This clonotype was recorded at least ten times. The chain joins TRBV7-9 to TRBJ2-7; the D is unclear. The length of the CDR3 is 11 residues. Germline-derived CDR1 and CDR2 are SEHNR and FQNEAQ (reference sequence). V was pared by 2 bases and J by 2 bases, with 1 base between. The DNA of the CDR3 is TGTGCCAGCAGCTTAACCTACGAGCAGTACTTC. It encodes CASSLTYEQYF. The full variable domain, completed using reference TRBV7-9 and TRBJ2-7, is DTGVSQNPRHKITKRGQNVTFRCDPISEHNRLYWYRQTLGQGPEFLTYFQNEAQLEKSRLLSDRFSAERPKGSFSTLEIQRTEQGDSAMYLCASSLTYEQYFGPGTRLTVT.

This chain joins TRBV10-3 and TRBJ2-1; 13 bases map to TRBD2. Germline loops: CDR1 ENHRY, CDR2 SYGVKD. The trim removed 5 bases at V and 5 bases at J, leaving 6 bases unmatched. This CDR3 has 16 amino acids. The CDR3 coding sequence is TGTGCCATCAGTATCTCCGGGACTAGCGGGAACAATGAGCAGTTCTTC. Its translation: CAISISGTSGNNEQFF.

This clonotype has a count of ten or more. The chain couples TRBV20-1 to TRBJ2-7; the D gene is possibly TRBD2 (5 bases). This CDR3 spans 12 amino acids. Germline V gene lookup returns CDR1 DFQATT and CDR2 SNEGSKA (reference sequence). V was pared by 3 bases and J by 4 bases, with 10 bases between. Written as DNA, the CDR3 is TGCAGTGCTAGGGCCAGGACTTACGAGCAGTACTTC. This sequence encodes CSARARTYEQYF.

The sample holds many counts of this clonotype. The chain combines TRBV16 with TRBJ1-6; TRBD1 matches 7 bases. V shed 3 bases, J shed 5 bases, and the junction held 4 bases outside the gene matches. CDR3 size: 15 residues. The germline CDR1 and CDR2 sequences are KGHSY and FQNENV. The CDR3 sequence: CASSHGDSNNSPLHF. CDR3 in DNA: TGTGCCAGCAGCCATGGGGACAGCAATAATTCACCCCTCCACTTT.

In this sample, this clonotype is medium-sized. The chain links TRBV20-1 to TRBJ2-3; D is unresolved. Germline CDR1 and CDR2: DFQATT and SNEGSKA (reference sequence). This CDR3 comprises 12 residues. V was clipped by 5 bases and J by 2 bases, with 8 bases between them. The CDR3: CSAPGATDTQYF. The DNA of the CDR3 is TGCAGTGCTCCCGGCGCCACAGATACGCAGTATTTT.

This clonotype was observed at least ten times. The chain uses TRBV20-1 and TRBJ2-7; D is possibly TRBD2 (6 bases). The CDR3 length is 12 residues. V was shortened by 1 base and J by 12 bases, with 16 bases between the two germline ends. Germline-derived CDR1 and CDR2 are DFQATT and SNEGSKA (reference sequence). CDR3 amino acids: CSARAVASGGYF. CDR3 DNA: TGCAGTGCTAGAGCTGTCGCCTCCGGGGGGTACTTC.

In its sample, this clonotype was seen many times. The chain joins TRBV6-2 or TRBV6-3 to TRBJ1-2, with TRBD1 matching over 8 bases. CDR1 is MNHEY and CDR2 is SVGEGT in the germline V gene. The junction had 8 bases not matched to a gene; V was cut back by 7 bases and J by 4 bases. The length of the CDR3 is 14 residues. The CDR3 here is CASTRPTGVYGYTF. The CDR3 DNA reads TGTGCCAGCACCCGCCCGACAGGGGTCTATGGCTACACCTTC.

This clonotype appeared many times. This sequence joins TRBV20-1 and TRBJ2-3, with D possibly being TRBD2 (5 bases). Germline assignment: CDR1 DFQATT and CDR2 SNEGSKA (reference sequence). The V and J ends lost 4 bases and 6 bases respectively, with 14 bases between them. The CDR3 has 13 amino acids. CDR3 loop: CSAIGSPLDTQYF. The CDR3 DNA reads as TGCAGTGCTATAGGGAGCCCCCTTGATACGCAGTATTTT.

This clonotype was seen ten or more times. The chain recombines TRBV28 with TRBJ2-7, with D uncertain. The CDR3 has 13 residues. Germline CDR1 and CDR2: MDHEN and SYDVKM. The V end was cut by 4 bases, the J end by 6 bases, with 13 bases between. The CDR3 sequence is CASSSTKDREQYF. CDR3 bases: TGTGCCAGCAGTTCAACTAAGGACCGCGAGCAGTACTTC.

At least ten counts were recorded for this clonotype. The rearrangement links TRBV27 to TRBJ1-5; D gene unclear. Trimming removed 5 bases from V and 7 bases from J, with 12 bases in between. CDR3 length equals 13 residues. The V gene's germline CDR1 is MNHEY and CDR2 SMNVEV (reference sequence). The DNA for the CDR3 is TGTGCCAGCAGTAAGGAGCAAGGACAGCCCCAGCATTTT. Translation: CASSKEQGQPQHF.

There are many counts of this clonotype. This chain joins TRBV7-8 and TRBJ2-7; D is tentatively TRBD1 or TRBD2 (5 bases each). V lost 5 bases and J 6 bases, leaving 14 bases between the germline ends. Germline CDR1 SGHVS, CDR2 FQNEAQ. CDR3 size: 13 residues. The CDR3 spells CASSQGPAGEQYF. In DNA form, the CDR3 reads TGTGCCAGCAGCCAGGGACCCGCGGGCGAGCAGTACTTC.

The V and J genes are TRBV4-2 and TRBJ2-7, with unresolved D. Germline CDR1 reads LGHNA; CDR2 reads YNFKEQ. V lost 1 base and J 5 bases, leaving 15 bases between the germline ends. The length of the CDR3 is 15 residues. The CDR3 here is CASSQGERPAHEQYF. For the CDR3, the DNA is TGTGCCAGCAGCCAAGGGGAAAGGCCGGCTCACGAGCAGTACTTC.

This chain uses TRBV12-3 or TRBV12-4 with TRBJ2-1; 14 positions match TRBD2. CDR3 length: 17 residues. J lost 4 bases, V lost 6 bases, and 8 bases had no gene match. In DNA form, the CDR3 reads TGTGCCAGCAGCTCACGGACTAGCGGGGGGAATTACAATGAGCAGTTCTTC. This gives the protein CASSSRTSGGNYNEQFF.

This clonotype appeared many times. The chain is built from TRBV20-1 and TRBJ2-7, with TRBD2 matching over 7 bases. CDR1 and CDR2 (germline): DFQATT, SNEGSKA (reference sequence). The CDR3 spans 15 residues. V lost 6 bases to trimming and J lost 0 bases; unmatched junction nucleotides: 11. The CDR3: CSAPGLGGNSYEQYF. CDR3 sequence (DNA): TGCAGTGCCCCAGGCCTCGGGGGGAACTCCTACGAGCAGTACTTC.

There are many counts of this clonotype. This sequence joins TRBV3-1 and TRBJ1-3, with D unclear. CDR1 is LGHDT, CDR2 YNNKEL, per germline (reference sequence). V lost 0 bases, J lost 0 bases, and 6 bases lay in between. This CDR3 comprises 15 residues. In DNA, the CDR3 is TGTGCCAGCAGCCAAGACGCATCCTCTGGAAACACCATATATTTT. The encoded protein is CASSQDASSGNTIYF.

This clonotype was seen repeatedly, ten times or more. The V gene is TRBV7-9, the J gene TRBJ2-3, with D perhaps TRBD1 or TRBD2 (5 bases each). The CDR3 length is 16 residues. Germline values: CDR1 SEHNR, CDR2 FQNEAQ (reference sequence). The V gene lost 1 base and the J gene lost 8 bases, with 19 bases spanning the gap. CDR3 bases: TGTGCCAGCAGCTTAGTGGGACGGACGCAGGTCGGTACGCAGTATTTT. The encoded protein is CASSLVGRTQVGTQYF.

Here the CDR3 DNA reads TGTGCCACCAGTGGGGTCCTATTGAACATCTGGGAGCTGTTTTTT. It is translated as CATSGVLLNIWELFF. The chain links TRBV24-1 to TRBJ2-2; no clear D. Looked up from germline, CDR1 is KGHDR and CDR2 is SFDVKD. The length of the CDR3 is 15 residues. Trimming shortened V by 5 bases and J by 9 bases, and 18 bases separated the two germline ends.